The sequence of this TCR beta chain was determined in a study of blood T cell repertoires in COVID-19. Study context: The origin of the acute and convalescent COVID-19 samples was the United States, Italy and Spain. From T cells, B-cell-depleted T cells, or PBMCs came the material, which was cDNA or gDNA.

As handled by the study authors: Estimation of nucleated cell counts was performed using reference gene primer amplification. Using immunoSEQ multiplex PCR, the repertoire was profiled, and TCRdb retains in-frame clones only, with some absent. The DNA gave D and trimming, while V, J and clone size come from that table. Of around 30,000 clones in the sample, roughly 80% were seen once. The CDR3 has 15 residues. Trimming shortened V by 2 bases and J by 0 bases, and 10 bases separated the two germline ends. The germline CDR1 and CDR2 sequences are MNHEY and SVGAGI. The clonotype was recovered from a woman in her seventies with acute or convalescent COVID-19. The sample was peripheral blood. This chain joins TRBV6-5 and TRBJ1-2, with a weak D call TRBD1 (6 bases). The CDR3 nucleotides are TGTGCCAGCAGTTACAGCGGGACACCTAACTATGGCTACACCTTC. It yields the protein CASSYSGTPNYGYTF.